This T cell receptor beta chain comes out of a study of response to subunit inactivated influenza vaccine. Study observations and caveats: It was suggested by the authors that few new T cells are recruited by each seasonal influenza vaccination.

This clonotype has a count of ten or more. Its target is not known. TCRdb called the RT-PCR reads again in MiXCR, with one record for every CDR3 protein. The sample has some 640,000 distinct CDR3 sequences; around 14% are singletons. Germline V CDR1 and CDR2: SGHNT, YENEEA. V lost 2 bases and J lost 6, with 26 bases in between. This CDR3 is 18 amino acids long. The chain has TRBV11-3 and TRBJ2-7; D remains unclear. This sequence was found in a man between 50 and 59 years old who received an inactivated influenza vaccine. The specimen comprised PBMCs from blood, sampled approximately 15 days before vaccination. For the CDR3, the DNA is TGTGCCAGCAGCTTACCCGCCGGTGGGTGGGTCACCCCGACCGAGCAGTACTTC. Its translation is CASSLPAGGWVTPTEQYF. The full variable domain, rest sourced from reference TRBV11-3 and TRBJ2-7, is EAGVVQSPRYKIIEKKQPVAFWCNPISGHNTLYWYLQNLGQGPELLIRYENEEAVDDSQLPKDRFSAERLKGVDSTLKIQPAELGDSAVYLCASSLPAGGWVTPTEQYFGPGTRLTVT.